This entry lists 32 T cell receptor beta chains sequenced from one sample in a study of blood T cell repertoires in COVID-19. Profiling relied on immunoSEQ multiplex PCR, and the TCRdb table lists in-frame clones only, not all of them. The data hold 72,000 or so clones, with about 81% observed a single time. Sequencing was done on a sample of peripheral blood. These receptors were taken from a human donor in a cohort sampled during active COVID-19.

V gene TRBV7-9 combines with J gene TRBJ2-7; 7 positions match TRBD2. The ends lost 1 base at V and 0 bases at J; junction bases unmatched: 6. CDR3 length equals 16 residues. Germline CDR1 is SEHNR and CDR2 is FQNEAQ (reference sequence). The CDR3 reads CASSLDGSGFSYEQYF. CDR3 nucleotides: TGTGCCAGCAGCTTAGACGGTAGCGGGTTCTCCTACGAGCAGTACTTC.

The CDR3 here is CASSRGVRAYEQYF. DNA of the CDR3: TGTGCCAGCAGCCGCGGGGTTAGGGCCTACGAGCAGTACTTC. This chain links TRBV7-9 with TRBJ2-7; D possibly corresponds to TRBD2 (6 bases). This CDR3 contains 14 residues. The V gene's germline CDR1 is SEHNR and CDR2 FQNEAQ (reference sequence). Trimming pared 5 bases from V and 2 bases from J, leaving 13 bases between.

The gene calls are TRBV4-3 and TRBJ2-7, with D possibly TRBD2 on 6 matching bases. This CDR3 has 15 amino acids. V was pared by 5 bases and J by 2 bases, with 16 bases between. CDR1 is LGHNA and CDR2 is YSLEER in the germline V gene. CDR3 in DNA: TGCGCCAGCAGCTTAAGCCGGGACTCTACCTACGAGCAGTACTTC. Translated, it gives CASSLSRDSTYEQYF.

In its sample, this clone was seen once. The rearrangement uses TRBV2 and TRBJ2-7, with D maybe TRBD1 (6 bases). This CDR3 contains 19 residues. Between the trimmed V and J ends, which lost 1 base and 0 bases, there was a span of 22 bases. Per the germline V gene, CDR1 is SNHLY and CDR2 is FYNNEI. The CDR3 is CASSEGEQGPFMGSYEQYF. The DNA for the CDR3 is TGTGCCAGCAGTGAAGGCGAACAGGGCCCTTTTATGGGCTCCTACGAGCAGTACTTC. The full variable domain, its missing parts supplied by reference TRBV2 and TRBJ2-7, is EPEVTQTPSHQVTQMGQEVILRCVPISNHLYFYWYRQILGQKVEFLVSFYNNEISEKSEIFDDQFSVERPDGSNFTLKIRSTKLEDSAMYFCASSEGEQGPFMGSYEQYFGPGTRLTVT.

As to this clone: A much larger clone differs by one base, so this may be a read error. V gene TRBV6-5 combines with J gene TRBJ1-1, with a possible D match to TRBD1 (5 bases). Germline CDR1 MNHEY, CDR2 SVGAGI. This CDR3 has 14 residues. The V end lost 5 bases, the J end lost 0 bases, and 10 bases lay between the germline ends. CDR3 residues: CASSPDSLNTEAFF. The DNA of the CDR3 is TGTGCCAGCAGTCCCGACAGCCTGAACACTGAAGCTTTCTTT.

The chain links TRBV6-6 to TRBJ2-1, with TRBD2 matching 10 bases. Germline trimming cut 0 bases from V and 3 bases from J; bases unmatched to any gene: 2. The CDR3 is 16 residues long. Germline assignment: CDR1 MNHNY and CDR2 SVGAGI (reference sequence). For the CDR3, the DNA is TGTGCCAGCAGTTACTCCAGCGGGAGGGGCTACAATGAGCAGTTCTTC. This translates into CASSYSSGRGYNEQFF.

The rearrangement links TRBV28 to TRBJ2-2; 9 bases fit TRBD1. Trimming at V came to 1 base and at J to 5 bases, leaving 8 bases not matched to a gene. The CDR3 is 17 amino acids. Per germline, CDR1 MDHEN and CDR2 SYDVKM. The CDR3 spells CASSLLPGTGFTGELFF. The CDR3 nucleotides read TGTGCCAGCAGTTTATTACCAGGGACAGGGTTTACCGGGGAGCTGTTTTTT.

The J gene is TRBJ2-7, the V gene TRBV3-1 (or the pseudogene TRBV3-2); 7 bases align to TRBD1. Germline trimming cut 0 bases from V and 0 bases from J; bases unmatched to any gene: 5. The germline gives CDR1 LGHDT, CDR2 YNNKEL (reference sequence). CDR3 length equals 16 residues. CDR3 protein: CASSQDLQGTSYEQYF. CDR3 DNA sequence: TGTGCCAGCAGCCAAGATTTACAGGGGACCTCCTACGAGCAGTACTTC.

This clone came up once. The CDR3 sequence is CASSQIGTSGVNEQFF. The CDR3 DNA sequence: TGTGCCAGCAGTCAAATCGGGACTAGCGGGGTCAATGAGCAGTTCTTC. The V gene is TRBV27, the J gene TRBJ2-1; 13 bases line up with TRBD2. V trimming: 5 bases; J trimming: 6 bases; junction bases outside the gene matches: 7. The CDR3 has 16 residues. The germline CDR1 and CDR2 sequences are MNHEY and SMNVEV (reference sequence).

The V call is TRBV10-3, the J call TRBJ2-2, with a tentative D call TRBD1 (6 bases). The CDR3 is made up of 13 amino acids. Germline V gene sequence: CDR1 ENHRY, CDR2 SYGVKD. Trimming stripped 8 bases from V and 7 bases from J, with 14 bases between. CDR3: CAIRRGRGGELFF. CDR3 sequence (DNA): TGTGCCATCCGCAGGGGACGGGGCGGGGAGCTGTTTTTT.

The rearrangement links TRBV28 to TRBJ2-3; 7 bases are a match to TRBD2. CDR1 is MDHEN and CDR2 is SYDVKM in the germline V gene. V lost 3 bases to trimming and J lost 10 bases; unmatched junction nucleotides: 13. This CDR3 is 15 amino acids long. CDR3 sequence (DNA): TGTGCCAGCAGTTTTATGATGACGGGAGGTGGTGCGCAGTATTTT. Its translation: CASSFMMTGGGAQYF.

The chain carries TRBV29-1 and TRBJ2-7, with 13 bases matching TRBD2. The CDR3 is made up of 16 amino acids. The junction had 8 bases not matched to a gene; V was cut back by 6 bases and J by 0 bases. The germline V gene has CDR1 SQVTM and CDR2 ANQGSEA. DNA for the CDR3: TGCAGCGTGATGACTAGCGGGAGGACGAACTCCTACGAGCAGTACTTC. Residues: CSVMTSGRTNSYEQYF.

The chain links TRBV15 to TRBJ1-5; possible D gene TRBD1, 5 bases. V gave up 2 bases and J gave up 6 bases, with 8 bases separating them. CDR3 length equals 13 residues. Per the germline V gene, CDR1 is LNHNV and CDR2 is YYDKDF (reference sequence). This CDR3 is CATSRLGGQPQHF. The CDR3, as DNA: TGTGCCACCAGCAGACTCGGGGGTCAGCCCCAGCATTTT.

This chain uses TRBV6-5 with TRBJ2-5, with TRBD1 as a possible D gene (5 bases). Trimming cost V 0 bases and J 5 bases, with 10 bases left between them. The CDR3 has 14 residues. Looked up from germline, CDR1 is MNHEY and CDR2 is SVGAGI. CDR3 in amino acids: CASSYSGPGETQYF. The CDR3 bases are TGTGCCAGCAGTTACTCGGGGCCAGGGGAGACCCAGTACTTC.

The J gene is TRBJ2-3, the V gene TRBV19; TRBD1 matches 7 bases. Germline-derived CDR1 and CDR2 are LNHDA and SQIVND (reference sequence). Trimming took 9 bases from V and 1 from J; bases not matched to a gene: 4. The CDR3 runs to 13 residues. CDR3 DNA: TGTGCCAGCACAGGGGTGGGCACAGATACGCAGTATTTT. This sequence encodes CASTGVGTDTQYF.

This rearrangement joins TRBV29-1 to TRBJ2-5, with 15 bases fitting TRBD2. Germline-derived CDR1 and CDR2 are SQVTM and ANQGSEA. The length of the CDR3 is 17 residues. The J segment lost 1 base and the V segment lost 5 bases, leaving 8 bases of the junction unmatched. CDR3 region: CSVSGTSGRLPQETQYF. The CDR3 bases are TGCAGCGTTAGTGGGACTAGCGGGAGGCTACCCCAAGAGACCCAGTACTTC.

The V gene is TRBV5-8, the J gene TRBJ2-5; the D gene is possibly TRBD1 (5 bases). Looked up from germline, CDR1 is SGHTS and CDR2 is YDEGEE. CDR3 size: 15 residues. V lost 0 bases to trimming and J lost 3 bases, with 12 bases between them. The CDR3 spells CASSLGGFKKETQYF. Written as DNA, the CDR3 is TGTGCCAGCAGCTTGGGGGGCTTTAAAAAAGAGACCCAGTACTTC.

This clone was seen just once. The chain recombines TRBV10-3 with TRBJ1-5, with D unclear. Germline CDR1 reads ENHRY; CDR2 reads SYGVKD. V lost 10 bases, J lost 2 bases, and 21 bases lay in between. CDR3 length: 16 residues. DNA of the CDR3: TGTGCCACCCGGGGAGGTCCGATTGTCGGCAATCAGCCCCAGCATTTT. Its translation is CATRGGPIVGNQPQHF.

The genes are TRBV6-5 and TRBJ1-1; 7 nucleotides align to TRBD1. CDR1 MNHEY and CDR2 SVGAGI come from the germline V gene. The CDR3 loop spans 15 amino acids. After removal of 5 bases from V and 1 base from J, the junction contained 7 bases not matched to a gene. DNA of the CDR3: TGTGCCAGCAGTAAAAACAGGGGAAGGAACACTGAAGCTTTCTTT. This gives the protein CASSKNRGRNTEAFF.

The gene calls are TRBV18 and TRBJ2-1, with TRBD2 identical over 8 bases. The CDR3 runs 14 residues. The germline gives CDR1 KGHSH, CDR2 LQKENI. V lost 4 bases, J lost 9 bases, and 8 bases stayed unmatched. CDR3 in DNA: TGTGCCAGCTCACTATACGGGGGGGTTAGTGAGCAGTTCTTC. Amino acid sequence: CASSLYGGVSEQFF.

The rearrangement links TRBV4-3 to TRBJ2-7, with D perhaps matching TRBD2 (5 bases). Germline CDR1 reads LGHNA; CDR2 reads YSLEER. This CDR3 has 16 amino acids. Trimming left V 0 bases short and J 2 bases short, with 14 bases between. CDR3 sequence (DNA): TGCGCCAGCAGCCAAGATCTGGTTAGCGCTCCCTACGAGCAGTACTTC. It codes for CASSQDLVSAPYEQYF.

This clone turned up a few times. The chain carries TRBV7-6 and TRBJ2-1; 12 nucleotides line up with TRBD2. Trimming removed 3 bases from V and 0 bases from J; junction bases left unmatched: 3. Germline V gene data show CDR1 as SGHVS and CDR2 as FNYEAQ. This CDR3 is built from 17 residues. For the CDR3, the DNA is TGTGCCAGCAGCTTTGAGACTAGCGGGAGCTCCTACAATGAGCAGTTCTTC. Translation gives CASSFETSGSSYNEQFF.

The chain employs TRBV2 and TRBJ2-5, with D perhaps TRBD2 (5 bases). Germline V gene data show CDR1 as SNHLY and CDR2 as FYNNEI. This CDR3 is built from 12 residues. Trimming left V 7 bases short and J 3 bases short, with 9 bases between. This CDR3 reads CASNRGKETQYF. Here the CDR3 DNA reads TGTGCCAGCAACCGAGGGAAAGAGACCCAGTACTTC.

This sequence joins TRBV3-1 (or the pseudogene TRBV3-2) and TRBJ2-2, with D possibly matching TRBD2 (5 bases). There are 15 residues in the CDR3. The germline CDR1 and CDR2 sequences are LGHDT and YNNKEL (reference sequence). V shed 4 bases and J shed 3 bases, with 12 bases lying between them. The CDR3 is CASSPSGSHTGELFF. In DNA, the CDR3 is TGTGCCAGCAGCCCCTCGGGGTCTCACACCGGGGAGCTGTTTTTT.

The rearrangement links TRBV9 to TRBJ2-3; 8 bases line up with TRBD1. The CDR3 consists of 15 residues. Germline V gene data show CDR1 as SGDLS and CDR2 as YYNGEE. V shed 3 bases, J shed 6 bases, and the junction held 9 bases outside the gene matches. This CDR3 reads CASSGTGSFWDTQYF. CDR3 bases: TGTGCCAGCAGCGGGACAGGGTCTTTTTGGGATACGCAGTATTTT.

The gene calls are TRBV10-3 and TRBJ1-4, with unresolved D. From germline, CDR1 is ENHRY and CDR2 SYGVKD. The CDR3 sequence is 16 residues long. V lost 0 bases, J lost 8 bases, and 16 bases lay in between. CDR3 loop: CAISESQVVAREKLFF. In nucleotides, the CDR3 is TGTGCCATCAGTGAGTCGCAGGTTGTCGCCAGAGAAAAACTGTTTTTT.

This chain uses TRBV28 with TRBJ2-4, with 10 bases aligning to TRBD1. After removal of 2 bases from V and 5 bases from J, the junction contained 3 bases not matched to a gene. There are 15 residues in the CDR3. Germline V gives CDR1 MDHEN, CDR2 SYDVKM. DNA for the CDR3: TGTGCCAGCAGTTTACAGGGACAGGGGCAAAACATTCAGTACTTC. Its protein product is CASSLQGQGQNIQYF.

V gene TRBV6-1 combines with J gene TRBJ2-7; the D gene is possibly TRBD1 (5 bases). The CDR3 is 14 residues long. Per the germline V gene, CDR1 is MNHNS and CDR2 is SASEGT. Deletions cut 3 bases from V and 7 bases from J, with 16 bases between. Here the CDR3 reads CASSEETALREQYF. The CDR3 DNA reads TGTGCCAGCAGTGAGGAGACAGCCCTTCGTGAGCAGTACTTC.

The CDR3 loop reads CASSAGDRVNEKLFF. The CDR3, as DNA: TGTGCCAGCAGCGCCGGGGACAGGGTAAACGAAAAACTGTTTTTT. V gene TRBV9 combines with J gene TRBJ1-4; 9 bases are a match to TRBD1. The CDR3 consists of 15 residues. Germline V CDR1 and CDR2: SGDLS, YYNGEE. The V gene end was trimmed by 3 bases and the J gene end by 8 bases; junction bases not matched to a gene: 8. The full variable domain, in which reference TRBV9 and TRBJ1-4 provide the parts outside the CDR3, is DSGVTQTPKHLITATGQRVTLRCSPRSGDLSVYWYQQSLDQGLQFLIQYYNGEERAKGNILERFSAQQFPDLHSELNLSSLELGDSALYFCASSAGDRVNEKLFFGSGTQLSVL.

The CDR3 loop reads CARGRTQPYEQYF. CDR3 DNA sequence: TGTGCCCGCGGGCGGACGCAACCGTACGAGCAGTACTTC. The chain carries TRBV6-6 and TRBJ2-7, with D perhaps matching TRBD2 (5 bases). Trimming stripped 11 bases from V and 4 bases from J, with 18 bases between. Germline CDR1 reads MNHNY; CDR2 reads SVGAGI (reference sequence). This CDR3 is 13 amino acids long.

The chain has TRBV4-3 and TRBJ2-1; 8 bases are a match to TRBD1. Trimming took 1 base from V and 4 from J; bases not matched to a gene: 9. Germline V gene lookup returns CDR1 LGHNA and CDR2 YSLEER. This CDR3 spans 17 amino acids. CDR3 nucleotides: TGCGCCAGCAGCCAAGTTTCTCAGGGGGCGCAATACAATGAGCAGTTCTTC. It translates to CASSQVSQGAQYNEQFF.

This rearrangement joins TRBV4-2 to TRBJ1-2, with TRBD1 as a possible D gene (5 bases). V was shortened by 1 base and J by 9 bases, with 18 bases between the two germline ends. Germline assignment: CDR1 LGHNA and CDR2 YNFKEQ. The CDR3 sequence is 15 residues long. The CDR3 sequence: CASSQGPLAGQSYTF. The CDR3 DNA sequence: TGTGCCAGCAGCCAAGGACCCTTGGCAGGGCAGAGCTACACCTTC.